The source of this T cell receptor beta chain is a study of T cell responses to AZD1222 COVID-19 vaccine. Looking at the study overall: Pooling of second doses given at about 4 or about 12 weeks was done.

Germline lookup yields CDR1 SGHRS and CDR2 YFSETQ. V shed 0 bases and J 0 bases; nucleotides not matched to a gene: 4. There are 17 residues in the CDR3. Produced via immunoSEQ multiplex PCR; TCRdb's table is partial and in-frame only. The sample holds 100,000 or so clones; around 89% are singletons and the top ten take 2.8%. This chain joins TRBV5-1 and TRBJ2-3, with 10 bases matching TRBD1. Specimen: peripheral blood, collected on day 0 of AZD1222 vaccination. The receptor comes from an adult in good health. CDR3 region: CASSLVTGGISTDTQYF. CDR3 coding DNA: TGCGCCAGCAGCTTGGTGACAGGGGGCATCAGCACAGATACGCAGTATTTT. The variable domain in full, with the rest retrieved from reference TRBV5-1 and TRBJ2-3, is KAGVTQTPRYLIKTRGQQVTLSCSPISGHRSVSWYQQTPGQGLQFLFEYFSETQRNKGNFPGRFSGRQFSNSRSEMNVSTLELGDSALYLCASSLVTGGISTDTQYFGPGTRLTVL.